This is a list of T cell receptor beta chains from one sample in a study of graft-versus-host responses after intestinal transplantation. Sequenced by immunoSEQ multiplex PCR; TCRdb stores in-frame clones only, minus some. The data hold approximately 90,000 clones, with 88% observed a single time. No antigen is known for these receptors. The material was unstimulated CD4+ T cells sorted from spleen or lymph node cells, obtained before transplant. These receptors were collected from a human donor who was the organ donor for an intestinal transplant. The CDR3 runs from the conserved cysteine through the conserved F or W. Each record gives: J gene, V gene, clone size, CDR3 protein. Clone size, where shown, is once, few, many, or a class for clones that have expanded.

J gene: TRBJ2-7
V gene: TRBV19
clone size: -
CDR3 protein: CASSILLVGGTYEQYF

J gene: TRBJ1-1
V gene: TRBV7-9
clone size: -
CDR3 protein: CASSSWRGQGNTEAFF

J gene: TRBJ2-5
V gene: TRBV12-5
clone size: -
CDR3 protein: CASALSQETQYF

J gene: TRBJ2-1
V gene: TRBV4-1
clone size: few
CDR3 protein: CASSQPRAANNEQFF

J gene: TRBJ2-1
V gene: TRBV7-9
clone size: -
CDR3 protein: CASSLRLAGLYNEQFF

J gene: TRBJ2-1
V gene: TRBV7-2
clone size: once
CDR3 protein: CASSSYRGDPYNEQFF

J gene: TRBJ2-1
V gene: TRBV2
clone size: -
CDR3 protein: CASSEQGWVLSSYNEQFF

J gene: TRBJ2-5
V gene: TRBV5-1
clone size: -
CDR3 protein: CASSLGGARETQYF

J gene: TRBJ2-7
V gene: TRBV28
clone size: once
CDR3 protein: CASSLGTSGTYEQYF

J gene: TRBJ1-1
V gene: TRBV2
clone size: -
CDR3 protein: CASSSQRRQTEAFF

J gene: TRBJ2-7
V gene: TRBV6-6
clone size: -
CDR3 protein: CASSYGAGAGEQYF

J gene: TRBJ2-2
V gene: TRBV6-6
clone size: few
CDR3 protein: CASSTAGLWTGELFF

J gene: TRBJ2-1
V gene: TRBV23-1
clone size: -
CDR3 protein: CASSQRLASSYNEQFF

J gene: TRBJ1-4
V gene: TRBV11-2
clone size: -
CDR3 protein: CASSQGARWNEKLFF

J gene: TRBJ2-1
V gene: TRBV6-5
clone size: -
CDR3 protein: CASSYPPGARGSEQFF

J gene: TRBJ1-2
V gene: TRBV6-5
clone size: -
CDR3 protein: CASSYGATGGSGYTF

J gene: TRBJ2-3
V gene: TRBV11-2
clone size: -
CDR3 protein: CASSLAPGTQYF